Described below is a single T cell receptor beta chain sequence and its context. The target antigen is unknown. Repertoires were sampled repeatedly during chemoradiotherapy. Produced via immunoSEQ multiplex PCR; TCRdb's table is partial and in-frame only. The sample has several thousand clones, about 83% seen once. This entry is derived from a study of chemoradiotherapy in HPV16-positive cancers. Study summary: Candidate HPV-specific T-cell clones and common TCR motifs came from functional assays in two HPV16-positive patients. Overall study findings and caveats: The functional HPV-specific definition rests on just a couple of HPV16-positive patients.

CDR1 is SGHVS, CDR2 FQNEAQ, per germline. J was trimmed by 4 bases and V by 5 bases; bases with no gene match: 16. The CDR3 has 17 residues. The sample was blood, taken from a patient who underwent chemoradiotherapy. The receptor was isolated from a human donor with HPV-associated anogenital cancer. The chain has TRBV7-8 and TRBJ1-2, with 7 positions matching TRBD1. This CDR3 is CASSTQPSSQGGYGYTF. The CDR3 DNA reads as TGTGCCAGCAGCACACAACCAAGCAGCCAGGGGGGCTATGGCTACACCTTC.